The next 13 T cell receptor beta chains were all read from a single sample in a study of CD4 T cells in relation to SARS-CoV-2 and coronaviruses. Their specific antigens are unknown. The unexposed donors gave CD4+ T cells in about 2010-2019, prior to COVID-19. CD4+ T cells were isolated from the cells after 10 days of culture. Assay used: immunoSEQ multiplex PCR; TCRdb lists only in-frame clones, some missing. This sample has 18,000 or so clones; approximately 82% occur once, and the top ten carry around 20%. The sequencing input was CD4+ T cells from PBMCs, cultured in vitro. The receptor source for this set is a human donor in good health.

The CDR3 protein is CASSLFRASEQYF. CDR3 in DNA: TGTGCCAGCAGCTTGTTTCGGGCGAGCGAGCAGTACTTC. This rearrangement joins TRBV5-8 to TRBJ2-7; no firm D call. CDR1 and CDR2 from the germline V gene are SGHTS and YDEGEE. The CDR3 runs to 13 residues. Trimming stripped 1 base from V and 6 bases from J, with 11 bases between.

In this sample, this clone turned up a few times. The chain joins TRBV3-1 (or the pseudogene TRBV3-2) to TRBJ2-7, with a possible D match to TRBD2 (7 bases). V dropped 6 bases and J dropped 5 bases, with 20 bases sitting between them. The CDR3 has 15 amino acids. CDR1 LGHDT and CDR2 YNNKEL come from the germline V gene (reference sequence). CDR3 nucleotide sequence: TGTGCCAGCAGTTTCTGGGGGGGCCAAACGAACGAGCAGTACTTC. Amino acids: CASSFWGGQTNEQYF.

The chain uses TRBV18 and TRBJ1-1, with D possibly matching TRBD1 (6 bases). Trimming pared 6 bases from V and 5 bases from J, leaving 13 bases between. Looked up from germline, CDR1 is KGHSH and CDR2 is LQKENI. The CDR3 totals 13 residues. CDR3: CASSSGDRTEAFF. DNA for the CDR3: TGTGCCAGCTCTTCAGGGGACCGGACTGAAGCTTTCTTT.

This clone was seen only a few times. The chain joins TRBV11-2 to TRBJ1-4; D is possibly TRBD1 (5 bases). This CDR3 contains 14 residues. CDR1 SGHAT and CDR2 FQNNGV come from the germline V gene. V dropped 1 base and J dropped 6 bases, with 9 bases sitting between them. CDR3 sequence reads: CASSLGQTHEKLFF. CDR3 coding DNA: TGTGCCAGCAGCTTAGGACAGACTCATGAAAAACTGTTTTTT.

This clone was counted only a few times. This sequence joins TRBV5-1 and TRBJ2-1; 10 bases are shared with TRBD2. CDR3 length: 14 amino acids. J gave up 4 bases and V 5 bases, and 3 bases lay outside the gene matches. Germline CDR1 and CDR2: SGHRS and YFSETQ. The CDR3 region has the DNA TGCGCCAGCAGAACGACTAGCGGGTACAATGAGCAGTTCTTC. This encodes CASRTTSGYNEQFF.

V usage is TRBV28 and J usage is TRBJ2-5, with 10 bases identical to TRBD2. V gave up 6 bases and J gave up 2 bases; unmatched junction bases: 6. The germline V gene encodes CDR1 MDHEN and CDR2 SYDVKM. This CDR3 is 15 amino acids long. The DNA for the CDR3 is TGTGCCAGCAGGGCTAGCGGGAGTCGGCAAGAGACCCAGTACTTC. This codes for CASRASGSRQETQYF. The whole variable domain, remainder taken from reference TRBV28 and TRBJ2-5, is DVKVTQSSRYLVKRTGEKVFLECVQDMDHENMFWYRQDPGLGLRLIYFSYDVKMKEKGDIPEGYSVSREKKERFSLILESASTNQTSMYLCASRASGSRQETQYFGPGTRLLVL.

CDR3 region: CASREGLAFDEQYF. In DNA form, the CDR3 reads TGTGCCAGCCGGGAGGGACTAGCTTTCGACGAGCAGTACTTC. This chain links TRBV6-5 with TRBJ2-7, with TRBD2 identical over 9 bases. J was trimmed by 5 bases and V by 8 bases; bases with no gene match: 10. The germline CDR1 and CDR2 sequences are MNHEY and SVGAGI. This CDR3 has 14 residues.

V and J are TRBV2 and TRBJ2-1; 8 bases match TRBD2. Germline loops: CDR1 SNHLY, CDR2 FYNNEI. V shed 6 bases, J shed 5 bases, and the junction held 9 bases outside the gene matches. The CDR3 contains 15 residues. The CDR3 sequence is CASRYQSGSNNEQFF. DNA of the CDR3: TGTGCCAGCAGGTATCAGAGCGGGAGCAACAATGAGCAGTTCTTC.

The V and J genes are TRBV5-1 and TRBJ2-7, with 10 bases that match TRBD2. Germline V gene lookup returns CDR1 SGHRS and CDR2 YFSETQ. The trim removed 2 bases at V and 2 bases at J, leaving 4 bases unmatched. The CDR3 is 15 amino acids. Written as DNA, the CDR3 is TGCGCCAGCAGCTTACAAGCGGGAGGGACCTACGAGCAGTACTTC. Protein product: CASSLQAGGTYEQYF.

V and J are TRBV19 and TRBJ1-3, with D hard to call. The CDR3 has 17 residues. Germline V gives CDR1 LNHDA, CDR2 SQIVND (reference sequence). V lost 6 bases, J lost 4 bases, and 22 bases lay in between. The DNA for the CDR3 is TGTGCCAGTAGCGACTCGACCGGGCCTCCGGGAGGAAACACCATATATTTT. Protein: CASSDSTGPPGGNTIYF.

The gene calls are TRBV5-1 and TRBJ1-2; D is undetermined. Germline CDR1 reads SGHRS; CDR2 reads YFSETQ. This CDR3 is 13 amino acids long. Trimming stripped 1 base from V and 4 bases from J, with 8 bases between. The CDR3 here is CASSLNSPYGYTF. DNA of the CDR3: TGCGCCAGCAGCTTGAACAGCCCCTATGGCTACACCTTC.

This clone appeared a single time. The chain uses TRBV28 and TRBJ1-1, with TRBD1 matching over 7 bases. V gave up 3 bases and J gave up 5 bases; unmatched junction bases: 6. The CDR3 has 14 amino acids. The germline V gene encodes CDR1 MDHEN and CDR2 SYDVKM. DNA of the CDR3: TGTGCCAGCAGTTTGGTCACAGGGGATACTGAAGCTTTCTTT. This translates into CASSLVTGDTEAFF.

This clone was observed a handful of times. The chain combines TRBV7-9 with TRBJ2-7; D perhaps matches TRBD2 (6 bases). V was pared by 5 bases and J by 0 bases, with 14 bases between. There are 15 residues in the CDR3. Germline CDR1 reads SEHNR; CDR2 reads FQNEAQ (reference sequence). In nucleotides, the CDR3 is TGTGCCAGCAGCCTCCAGACCGGGAGCTCCTACGAGCAGTACTTC. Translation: CASSLQTGSSYEQYF.